Below are 10 T cell receptor beta chains sequenced from a single sample in a study of radiation and T cells in renal cell carcinoma. Time point described: blood 2 weeks post-SBRT. Treatment defined: 15 Gy SBRT to primary tumor, nephrectomy 4 weeks later. Profiling relied on immunoSEQ multiplex PCR, and the TCRdb table lists in-frame clones only, not all of them. The sample consists of 100,000 to 150,000 clones, 65% to 85% of them appearing once. Source: blood, taken from a patient whose treatment included radiotherapy and nephrectomy. These TCRs come from a man in his fifties with renal cell carcinoma.

V and J are TRBV2 and TRBJ2-1; D not resolved. Germline V lookup: CDR1 SNHLY, CDR2 FYNNEI. CDR3 length equals 12 residues. V lost 6 bases to trimming and J lost 9 bases, with 12 bases between them. CDR3 DNA: TGTGCCAGCAGGCCTGGACGTCGTGAGCAGTTCTTC. Protein product: CASRPGRREQFF.

V gene TRBV19 combines with J gene TRBJ1-2; D unresolved. This CDR3 has 13 residues. With 6 bases removed from V and 4 bases from J, the gap between germline ends came to 12 bases. CDR1 is LNHDA, CDR2 SQIVND, per germline (reference sequence). The CDR3 sequence is CASSPEGLYGYTF. CDR3 coding DNA: TGTGCCAGTAGCCCCGAAGGCCTCTATGGCTACACCTTC.

In its sample, this clone was seen once. The chain is built from TRBV6-6 and TRBJ1-1; D perhaps matches TRBD1 (5 bases). This CDR3 region has 12 residues. V shed 6 bases and J shed 4 bases, with 9 bases lying between them. The germline gives CDR1 MNHNY, CDR2 SVGAGI (reference sequence). The CDR3 DNA sequence: TGTGCCAGCAGCACTGGGGGCACTGAAGCTTTCTTT. This translates into CASSTGGTEAFF.

The CDR3 DNA follows: TGTGCCACTTTCCCAGGGGGCTCGGAAGAAAAACTGTTTTTT. Amino acid sequence: CATFPGGSEEKLFF. The chain recombines TRBV2 with TRBJ1-4; 8 positions agree with TRBD1. CDR3 length equals 14 residues. V shed 10 bases and J 8 bases; nucleotides not matched to a gene: 12. Germline CDR1 is SNHLY and CDR2 is FYNNEI.

The rearrangement uses TRBV2 and TRBJ1-6, with no clear D. The CDR3 covers 14 residues. The germline CDR1 and CDR2 sequences are SNHLY and FYNNEI. With 6 bases removed from V and 0 bases from J, the gap between germline ends came to 6 bases. The CDR3 DNA follows: TGTGCCAGCAGCTCCAGCTCCTATAATTCACCCCTCCACTTT. This encodes CASSSSSYNSPLHF.

This rearrangement joins TRBV9 to TRBJ2-1; tentative D call: TRBD1 (6 bases). The V gene's germline CDR1 is SGDLS and CDR2 YYNGEE. Trimming stripped 4 bases from V and 4 bases from J, with 18 bases between. This CDR3 is built from 16 residues. The CDR3 DNA reads as TGTGCCAGCAGCCCCCGAATAGGGGACACGTACAATGAGCAGTTCTTC. Amino acids: CASSPRIGDTYNEQFF.

This clone was seen many times. The rearrangement uses TRBV5-1 and TRBJ1-2; possible D gene TRBD1, 5 bases. The CDR3 length is 17 residues. Germline values: CDR1 SGHRS, CDR2 YFSETQ. The ends were cut back, 5 bases at V and 2 bases at J, with 22 bases in the middle. The CDR3 coding sequence is TGCGCCAGCAGGCTCCTCCCGGGGGAGGTGTCGAACTATGGCTACACCTTC. Protein sequence: CASRLLPGEVSNYGYTF.

The rearrangement uses TRBV18 and TRBJ1-1; no firm D call. This CDR3 contains 14 residues. With 3 bases removed from V and 0 bases from J, the gap between germline ends came to 8 bases. The germline V gene encodes CDR1 KGHSH and CDR2 LQKENI. As DNA, the CDR3 is TGTGCCAGCTCACCCGGGGTTATGAACACTGAAGCTTTCTTT. Residues: CASSPGVMNTEAFF.

The chain links TRBV19 to TRBJ1-1, with 8 bases fitting TRBD1. CDR1 LNHDA and CDR2 SQIVND come from the germline V gene (reference sequence). The CDR3 is 15 residues long. The V gene end was trimmed by 2 bases and the J gene end by 4 bases; junction bases not matched to a gene: 6. CDR3 nucleotide sequence: TGTGCCAGTAGTATAAGGGCAGGGGGCGTCACTGAAGCTTTCTTT. It translates to CASSIRAGGVTEAFF.

The chain has TRBV25-1 and TRBJ1-4; the match to TRBD1 covers 7 bases. The CDR3 has 14 amino acids. Germline V gene lookup returns CDR1 MGHDK and CDR2 SYGVNS. V lost 6 bases, J lost 8 bases, and 9 bases stayed unmatched. The CDR3 here is CASRDRSTGEKLFF. CDR3 in DNA: TGTGCCAGCAGGGACAGGTCCACTGGGGAAAAACTGTTTTTT.